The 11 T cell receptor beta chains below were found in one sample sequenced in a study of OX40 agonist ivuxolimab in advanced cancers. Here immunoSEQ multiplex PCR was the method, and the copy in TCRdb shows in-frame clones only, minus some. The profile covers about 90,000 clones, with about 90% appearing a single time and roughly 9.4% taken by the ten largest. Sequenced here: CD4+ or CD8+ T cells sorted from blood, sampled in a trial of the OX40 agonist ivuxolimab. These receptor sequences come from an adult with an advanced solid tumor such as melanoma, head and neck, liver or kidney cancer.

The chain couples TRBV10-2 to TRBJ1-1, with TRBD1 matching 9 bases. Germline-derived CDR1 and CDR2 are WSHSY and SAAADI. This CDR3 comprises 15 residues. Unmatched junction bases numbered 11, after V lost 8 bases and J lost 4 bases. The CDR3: CASGSTGGRFTEAFF. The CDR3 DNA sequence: TGCGCCAGCGGGTCGACAGGGGGAAGGTTCACTGAAGCTTTCTTT.

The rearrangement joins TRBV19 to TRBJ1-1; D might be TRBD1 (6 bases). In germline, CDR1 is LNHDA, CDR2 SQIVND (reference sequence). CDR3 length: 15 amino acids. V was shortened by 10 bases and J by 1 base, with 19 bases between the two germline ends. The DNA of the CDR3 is TGTGCCACCAAAGGGCCCGGGGGCCCGAACACTGAAGCTTTCTTT. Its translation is CATKGPGGPNTEAFF.

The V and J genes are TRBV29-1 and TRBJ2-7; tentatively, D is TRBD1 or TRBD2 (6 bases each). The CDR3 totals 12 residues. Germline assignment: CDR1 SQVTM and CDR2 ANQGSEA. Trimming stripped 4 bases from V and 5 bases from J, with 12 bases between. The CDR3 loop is CSVGLGGHEQYF. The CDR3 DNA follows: TGCAGCGTTGGATTGGGGGGCCACGAGCAGTACTTC.

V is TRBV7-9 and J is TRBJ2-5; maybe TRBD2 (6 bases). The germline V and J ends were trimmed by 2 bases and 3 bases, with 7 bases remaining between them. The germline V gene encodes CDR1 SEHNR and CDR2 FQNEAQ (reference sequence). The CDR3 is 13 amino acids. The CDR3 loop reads CASSLSGEETQYF. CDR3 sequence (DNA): TGTGCCAGCAGCTTATCGGGGGAAGAGACCCAGTACTTC.

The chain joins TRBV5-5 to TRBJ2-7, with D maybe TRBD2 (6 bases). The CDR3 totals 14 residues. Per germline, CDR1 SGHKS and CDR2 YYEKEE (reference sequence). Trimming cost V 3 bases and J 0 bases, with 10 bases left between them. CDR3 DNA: TGTGCCAGCAGCTCATGGGACTTCTCCTACGAGCAGTACTTC. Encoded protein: CASSSWDFSYEQYF.

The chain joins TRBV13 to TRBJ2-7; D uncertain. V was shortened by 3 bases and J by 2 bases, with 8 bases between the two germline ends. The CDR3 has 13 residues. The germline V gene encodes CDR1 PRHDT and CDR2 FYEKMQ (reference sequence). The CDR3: CASSFASTYEQYF. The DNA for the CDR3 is TGTGCCAGCAGCTTCGCCTCAACCTACGAGCAGTACTTC.

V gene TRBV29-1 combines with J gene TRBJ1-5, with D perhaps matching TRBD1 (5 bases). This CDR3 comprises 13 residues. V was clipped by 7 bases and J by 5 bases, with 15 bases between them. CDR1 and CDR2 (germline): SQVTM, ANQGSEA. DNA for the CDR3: TGCAGCGCTTTGACCGGGGGAGATCAGCCCCAGCATTTT. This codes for CSALTGGDQPQHF.

Written as DNA, the CDR3 is TGTGCCAGCAGCCTCGCCCCAGGGGAGGGATCCTACAATGAGCAGTTCTTC. As protein: CASSLAPGEGSYNEQFF. This chain links TRBV5-6 with TRBJ2-1; tentative D call: TRBD2 (7 bases). V lost 4 bases and J lost 1, with 18 bases in between. This CDR3 contains 17 residues. Germline V gene sequence: CDR1 SGHDT, CDR2 YYEEEE.

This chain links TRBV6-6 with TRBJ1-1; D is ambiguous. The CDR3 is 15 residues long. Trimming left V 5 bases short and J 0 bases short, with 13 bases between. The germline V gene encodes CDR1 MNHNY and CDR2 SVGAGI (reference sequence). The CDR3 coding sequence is TGTGCCAGCAGTCATGAGGACGGGATGAACACTGAAGCTTTCTTT. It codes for CASSHEDGMNTEAFF.

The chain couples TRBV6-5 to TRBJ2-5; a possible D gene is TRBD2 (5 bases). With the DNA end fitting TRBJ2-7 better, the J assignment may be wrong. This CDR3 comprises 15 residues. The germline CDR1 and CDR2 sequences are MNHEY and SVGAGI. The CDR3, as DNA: TGTGCCAGCAGTTACTCGGCGGGCGACTCCTACGAGCAGTACTTC. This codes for CASSYSAGDSYEQYF.

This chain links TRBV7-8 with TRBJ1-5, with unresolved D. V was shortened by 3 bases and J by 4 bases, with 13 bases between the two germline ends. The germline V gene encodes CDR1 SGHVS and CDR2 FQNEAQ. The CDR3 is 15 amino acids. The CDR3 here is CASSFSGSLNQPQHF. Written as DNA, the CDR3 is TGTGCCAGCAGCTTCAGCGGATCTTTAAATCAGCCCCAGCATTTT. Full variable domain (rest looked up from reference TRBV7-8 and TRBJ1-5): GAGVSQSPRYKVAKRGQDVALRCDPISGHVSLFWYQQALGQGPEFLTYFQNEAQLDKSGLPSDRFFAERPEGSVSTLKIQRTQQEDSAVYLCASSFSGSLNQPQHFGDGTRLSIL.